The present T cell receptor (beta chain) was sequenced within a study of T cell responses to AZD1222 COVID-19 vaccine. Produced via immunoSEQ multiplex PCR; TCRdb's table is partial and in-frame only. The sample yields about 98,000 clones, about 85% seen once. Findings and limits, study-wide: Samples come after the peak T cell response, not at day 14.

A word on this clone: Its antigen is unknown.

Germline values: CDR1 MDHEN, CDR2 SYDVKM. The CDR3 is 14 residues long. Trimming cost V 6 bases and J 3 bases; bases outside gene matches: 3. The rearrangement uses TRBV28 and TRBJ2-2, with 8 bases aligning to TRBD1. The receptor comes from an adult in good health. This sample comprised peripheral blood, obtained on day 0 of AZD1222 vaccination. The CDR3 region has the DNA TGTGCCAGCAGGGACAGGGTTTACACCGGGGAGCTGTTTTTT. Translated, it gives CASRDRVYTGELFF.